Below are 32 T cell receptor beta chains sequenced from a single sample in a study of blood T cell repertoires in COVID-19. Libraries were prepared by immunoSEQ multiplex PCR; TCRdb keeps only in-frame clonotypes and omits some of them. The sample consists of 130,000 to 150,000 clones, about four fifths of them appearing once. The sequenced sample consisted of peripheral blood. These TCRs come from a woman at least 80 years old with acute or convalescent COVID-19.

The CDR3 is CASSPRTGANTEAFF. The DNA for the CDR3 is TGTGCCAGCAGCCCCCGGACAGGGGCGAACACTGAAGCTTTCTTT. The chain is built from TRBV7-2 and TRBJ1-1; 9 bases are a match to TRBD1. Germline lookup yields CDR1 SGHTA and CDR2 FQGNSA. The CDR3 loop spans 15 amino acids. Unmatched junction bases numbered 5, after V lost 5 bases and J lost 1 base. Full variable domain (remainder filled in from reference TRBV7-2 and TRBJ1-1): GAGVSQSPSNKVTEKGKDVELRCDPISGHTALYWYRQSLGQGLEFLIYFQGNSAPDKSGLPSDRFSAERTGGSVSTLTIQRTQQEDSAVYLCASSPRTGANTEAFFGQGTRLTVV.

This clone was detected only a few times. V usage is TRBV7-3 and J usage is TRBJ1-2; the match to TRBD1 covers 8 bases. CDR1 is SGHTA and CDR2 is FQGTGA in the germline V gene. CDR3 length: 13 residues. V trimming: 6 bases; J trimming: 6 bases; junction bases outside the gene matches: 6. CDR3 sequence: CASSYGTGDGYTF. The CDR3 DNA sequence: TGTGCCAGCAGTTACGGGACAGGAGATGGCTACACCTTC.

This clone was counted a single time. The chain employs TRBV18 and TRBJ2-1; possible D gene TRBD2, 5 bases. Between the trimmed V and J ends, which lost 4 bases and 5 bases, there was a span of 12 bases. CDR1 is KGHSH and CDR2 is LQKENI in the germline V gene. There are 14 residues in the CDR3. CDR3 sequence: CASSLLGLNNEQFF. CDR3 coding DNA: TGTGCCAGCTCACTTCTTGGACTTAACAATGAGCAGTTCTTC.

CDR3 sequence (DNA): TGTGCCAGCAGTCCCATGCGGGACAGGGTACAGGAGCAGTTCTTC. This codes for CASSPMRDRVQEQFF. The chain links TRBV6-2 or TRBV6-3 to TRBJ2-1, with 9 bases lining up with TRBD1. The CDR3 extends over 15 amino acids. Germline trimming cut 5 bases from V and 10 bases from J; bases unmatched to any gene: 12. The V gene's germline CDR1 is MNHEY and CDR2 SVGEGT.

The chain joins TRBV7-2 to TRBJ1-3; D is perhaps TRBD1 (5 bases). Germline V gene sequence: CDR1 SGHTA, CDR2 FQGNSA. V was pared by 4 bases and J by 7 bases, with 14 bases between. This CDR3 has 14 residues. The CDR3 loop is CASSSTGGGNTIYF. DNA of the CDR3: TGTGCCAGCAGCTCGACCGGGGGGGGGAACACCATATATTTT.

The chain has TRBV6-6 and TRBJ1-5, with 10 bases aligning to TRBD1. The J segment lost 4 bases and the V segment lost 9 bases, leaving 6 bases of the junction unmatched. Germline V gene sequence: CDR1 MNHNY, CDR2 SVGAGI (reference sequence). The CDR3 spans 14 residues. This CDR3 reads CASWDRGSNQPQHF. The CDR3 bases are TGTGCCAGTTGGGACAGGGGATCTAATCAGCCCCAGCATTTT.

The chain couples TRBV27 to TRBJ1-2, with 7 nucleotides matching TRBD1. The CDR3 consists of 20 residues. The trim removed 2 bases at V and 4 bases at J, leaving 22 bases unmatched. Germline assignment: CDR1 MNHEY and CDR2 SMNVEV (reference sequence). CDR3 DNA: TGTGCCAGCAGTTTAAGGGACTTGACAGGGACGGGTTTAAGACTCTATGGCTACACCTTC. It specifies CASSLRDLTGTGLRLYGYTF.

This chain links TRBV19 with TRBJ1-1; 10 nucleotides match TRBD1. Per germline, CDR1 LNHDA and CDR2 SQIVND (reference sequence). V was clipped by 4 bases and J by 3 bases; unmatched bases: 5. This CDR3 contains 15 residues. In DNA, the CDR3 is TGTGCCAGTAGTAAGTGGGACAGGGGAGACACTGAAGCTTTCTTT. Amino acid sequence: CASSKWDRGDTEAFF.

V and J are TRBV29-1 and TRBJ2-7; 10 bases map to TRBD1. CDR1 and CDR2 from the germline V gene are SQVTM and ANQGSEA. Trimming at V came to 6 bases and at J to 5 bases, leaving 7 bases not matched to a gene. This CDR3 is built from 13 residues. CDR3 loop: CSVAGTGAHEQYF. The CDR3 region has the DNA TGCAGCGTAGCCGGGACAGGGGCCCACGAGCAGTACTTC.

The chain joins TRBV10-3 to TRBJ2-2; 8 bases are a match to TRBD1. Germline values: CDR1 ENHRY, CDR2 SYGVKD. There are 14 residues in the CDR3. The junction had 7 bases not matched to a gene; V was cut back by 10 bases and J by 3 bases. The CDR3 DNA sequence: TGTGCCACAGGGGGCGGCGTGGACACCGGGGAGCTGTTTTTT. This gives the protein CATGGGVDTGELFF.

The chain couples TRBV4-2 to TRBJ1-5; a weak D match, TRBD1 (6 bases). CDR1 and CDR2 (germline): LGHNA, YNFKEQ. The germline V and J ends were trimmed by 3 bases and 6 bases, with 18 bases remaining between them. This CDR3 is built from 16 residues. In DNA form, the CDR3 reads TGTGCCAGCAGCCACCTCGCGGGGGCGCTGGGTCAGCCCCAGCATTTT. As protein: CASSHLAGALGQPQHF.

The V call is TRBV12-3 or TRBV12-4, the J call TRBJ2-7; possibly TRBD1 for D (5 bases). Trimming took off 6 bases at V and 6 bases at J, with 12 bases between the two ends. The CDR3 is 12 residues long. The CDR3 coding sequence is TGTGCCAGCAGAAATACAGGTCTCGAGCAGTACTTC. This sequence encodes CASRNTGLEQYF.

The chain links TRBV14 to TRBJ2-2, with D tentatively TRBD1 (5 bases). V lost 4 bases and J lost 5, with 11 bases in between. Germline V gene data show CDR1 as SGHDN and CDR2 as FVKESK. This CDR3 is 14 amino acids long. CDR3 in DNA: TGTGCCAGCAGCCTAGGGGCCGGGACCGGGGAGCTGTTTTTT. This translates into CASSLGAGTGELFF.

This chain uses TRBV7-8 with TRBJ1-5; TRBD1 agrees at 7 bases. The CDR3 length is 16 residues. The V segment lost 4 bases and the J segment 0 bases; nucleotides outside the gene matches: 6. From germline, CDR1 is SGHVS and CDR2 FQNEAQ. The DNA for the CDR3 is TGTGCCAGCAGCTGGGGACAGACGAATAGCAATCAGCCCCAGCATTTT. The encoded protein is CASSWGQTNSNQPQHF.

There are a few counts of this clone. V usage is TRBV7-2 and J usage is TRBJ1-4; 9 nucleotides line up with TRBD1. Germline assignment: CDR1 SGHTA and CDR2 FQGNSA. V shed 5 bases and J 8 bases; nucleotides not matched to a gene: 9. The CDR3 totals 15 residues. This CDR3 is CASSLGQGIWEKLFF. CDR3 in DNA: TGTGCCAGCAGCCTTGGACAGGGGATCTGGGAAAAACTGTTTTTT.

The chain combines TRBV7-3 with TRBJ2-1, with TRBD1 matching 12 bases. Germline V gene data show CDR1 as SGHTA and CDR2 as FQGTGA. After removal of 0 bases from V and 16 bases from J, the junction contained 4 bases not matched to a gene. This CDR3 region has 13 residues. The CDR3 nucleotides are TGTGCCAGCAGCTTAACGCAGGGACAGGGGGCCTTCTTC. It translates to CASSLTQGQGAFF.

This clone was recorded once. This chain uses TRBV15 with TRBJ1-2, with D possibly being TRBD1 (5 bases). The length of the CDR3 is 15 residues. Germline V gene data show CDR1 as LNHNV and CDR2 as YYDKDF (reference sequence). The ends were cut back, 1 base at V and 0 bases at J, with 9 bases in the middle. The CDR3: CATSRVGVPNYGYTF. CDR3 coding DNA: TGTGCCACCAGCAGAGTAGGGGTCCCTAACTATGGCTACACCTTC.

This chain uses TRBV7-2 with TRBJ2-5; TRBD1 is a possible D gene (7 bases). V was pared by 1 base and J by 4 bases, with 16 bases between. The CDR3 is made up of 16 amino acids. Looked up from germline, CDR1 is SGHTA and CDR2 is FQGNSA. CDR3 bases: TGTGCCAGCAGCTTAGAGGGGACAGTGCGGGGAGAGACCCAGTACTTC. Encoded protein: CASSLEGTVRGETQYF.

In its sample, this clone was seen once. The rearrangement uses TRBV28 and TRBJ1-3, with D hard to call. V lost 4 bases and J 4 bases, leaving 11 bases between the germline ends. CDR1 and CDR2 (germline): MDHEN, SYDVKM. This CDR3 contains 14 residues. The CDR3 coding sequence is TGTGCCAGCAGTTCTAATATGGGCGGAAACACCATATATTTT. Translating gives CASSSNMGGNTIYF.

The chain carries TRBV7-2 and TRBJ2-7; 9 bases line up with TRBD2. From germline, CDR1 is SGHTA and CDR2 FQGNSA. J gave up 6 bases and V 5 bases, and 17 bases lay outside the gene matches. This CDR3 has 17 residues. CDR3 region: CASSPEGGGAGNTEQYF. The CDR3 DNA reads TGTGCCAGCAGCCCTGAGGGCGGGGGGGCCGGAAATACCGAGCAGTACTTC.

This clone came up a few times. This chain links TRBV5-6 with TRBJ1-2; D remains ambiguous. V lost 0 bases and J 4 bases, leaving 13 bases between the germline ends. The CDR3 consists of 15 residues. Germline assignment: CDR1 SGHDT and CDR2 YYEEEE. The CDR3 protein is CASSLVASRGYGYTF. CDR3 DNA sequence: TGTGCCAGCAGCTTGGTGGCATCACGCGGCTATGGCTACACCTTC. The full variable domain, completed using reference TRBV5-6 and TRBJ1-2, is DAGVTQSPTHLIKTRGQQVTLRCSPKSGHDTVSWYQQALGQGPQFIFQYYEEEERQRGNFPDRFSGHQFPNYSSELNVNALLLGDSALYLCASSLVASRGYGYTFGSGTRLTVV.

CDR3 sequence reads: CASSEGQEKETQYF. The CDR3 DNA follows: TGTGCCAGCAGTGAAGGACAGGAAAAAGAGACCCAGTACTTC. The genes are TRBV2 and TRBJ2-5; the D gene is possibly TRBD1 (6 bases). Germline V gives CDR1 SNHLY, CDR2 FYNNEI. The V and J ends lost 1 base and 3 bases respectively, with 9 bases between them. The CDR3 is 14 amino acids. Looking up the rest from reference TRBV2 and TRBJ2-5 gives the full variable domain: EPEVTQTPSHQVTQMGQEVILRCVPISNHLYFYWYRQILGQKVEFLVSFYNNEISEKSEIFDDQFSVERPDGSNFTLKIRSTKLEDSAMYFCASSEGQEKETQYFGPGTRLLVL.

This chain connects TRBV2 to TRBJ2-3; 8 bases line up with TRBD2. The CDR3 is made up of 15 amino acids. Germline CDR1 is SNHLY and CDR2 is FYNNEI. Unmatched junction bases numbered 6, after V lost 5 bases and J lost 2 bases. DNA of the CDR3: TGTGCCAGCAGTTTCCAGCGGGGGATCACAGATACGCAGTATTTT. Protein product: CASSFQRGITDTQYF.

The chain couples TRBV6-5 to TRBJ1-5; 7 bases are a match to TRBD1. The CDR3 contains 14 residues. The V segment lost 5 bases and the J segment 7 bases; nucleotides outside the gene matches: 8. Germline values: CDR1 MNHEY, CDR2 SVGAGI. The CDR3 protein is CASSPTGVGQPQHF. Written as DNA, the CDR3 is TGTGCCAGCAGTCCCACAGGGGTTGGGCAGCCCCAGCATTTT.

The chain recombines TRBV6-2 or TRBV6-3 with TRBJ1-5; no firm D call. The germline CDR1 and CDR2 sequences are MNHEY and SVGEGT. This CDR3 is built from 14 residues. V dropped 4 bases and J dropped 7 bases, with 14 bases sitting between them. The CDR3 nucleotides read TGTGCCAGCAGTTCGGTAGTCTCGGTGCAGCCCCAGCATTTT. Its protein product is CASSSVVSVQPQHF.

The chain joins TRBV11-2 to TRBJ2-3, with 10 positions matching TRBD1. The CDR3 length is 18 residues. Germline-derived CDR1 and CDR2 are SGHAT and FQNNGV. The junction had 13 bases not matched to a gene; V was cut back by 1 base and J by 6 bases. The DNA of the CDR3 is TGTGCCAGCAGCTTAGTTAGCCTGGGACAGGGGATGAGGGATACGCAGTATTTT. Protein: CASSLVSLGQGMRDTQYF.

This sequence joins TRBV25-1 and TRBJ2-2; 8 bases align to TRBD2. V was pared by 3 bases and J by 2 bases, with 8 bases of the junction left unmatched. The CDR3 totals 17 residues. CDR1 MGHDK and CDR2 SYGVNS come from the germline V gene. The CDR3 here is CASSEHPGLANTGELFF. DNA for the CDR3: TGTGCCAGCAGTGAGCACCCAGGACTAGCAAACACCGGGGAGCTGTTTTTT.

Turning to this clone: Different DNA sequences within this sample yield the same CDR3. This chain links TRBV9 with TRBJ1-1, with D tentatively TRBD1 (5 bases). The germline V and J ends were trimmed by 1 base and 1 base, with 5 bases remaining between them. Germline V CDR1 and CDR2: SGDLS, YYNGEE. This CDR3 contains 13 residues. The CDR3 reads CASSVQGNTEAFF. The DNA of the CDR3 is TGTGCCAGCAGCGTACAGGGGAACACTGAAGCTTTCTTT. The full variable domain, completed using reference TRBV9 and TRBJ1-1, is DSGVTQTPKHLITATGQRVTLRCSPRSGDLSVYWYQQSLDQGLQFLIQYYNGEERAKGNILERFSAQQFPDLHSELNLSSLELGDSALYFCASSVQGNTEAFFGQGTRLTVV.

This chain links TRBV3-1 (or the pseudogene TRBV3-2) with TRBJ1-1; TRBD1 might be the D (5 bases). Germline CDR1 reads LGHDT; CDR2 reads YNNKEL (reference sequence). The CDR3 loop spans 13 amino acids. Trimming removed 4 bases from V and 6 bases from J, with 12 bases in between. The CDR3 region has the DNA TGTGCCAGCAGCCCCCATGGGGGGGCTGAAGCTTTCTTT. Translating it yields CASSPHGGAEAFF.

This clone was seen only a few times. The chain carries TRBV5-5 and TRBJ2-1; 10 bases map to TRBD2. CDR3 length: 14 residues. Germline CDR1 is SGHKS and CDR2 is YYEKEE (reference sequence). V shed 4 bases, J shed 7 bases, and the junction held 5 bases outside the gene matches. The CDR3 bases are TGTGCCAGCAGCAGCGGGGGGGCGCAGAATGAGCAGTTCTTC. Its translation is CASSSGGAQNEQFF.

V gene TRBV5-5 combines with J gene TRBJ2-7, with 7 bases aligning to TRBD1. From germline, CDR1 is SGHKS and CDR2 YYEKEE (reference sequence). Trimming cost V 0 bases and J 9 bases; bases outside gene matches: 15. The CDR3 extends over 16 amino acids. CDR3 sequence: CASSLADGQAVGAQYF. The CDR3 DNA reads TGTGCCAGCAGCTTGGCCGACGGACAGGCCGTGGGCGCGCAGTACTTC.

The chain joins TRBV3-1 (or the pseudogene TRBV3-2) to TRBJ1-4, with TRBD1 matching 8 bases. Looked up from germline, CDR1 is LGHDT and CDR2 is YNNKEL (reference sequence). The CDR3 contains 16 residues. V was pared by 3 bases and J by 5 bases, with 8 bases of the junction left unmatched. Here the CDR3 reads CASSQLSGTGNEKLFF. In DNA form, the CDR3 reads TGTGCCAGCAGCCAGCTTTCCGGGACAGGAAATGAAAAACTGTTTTTT.